A single sample gave rise to the 15 T cell receptor beta chains below, sequenced in a study of cytomegalovirus exposure and HLA in healthy donors. 13 Jbeta primers and 60 Vbeta primers were used for the PCR. The data were produced by immunoSEQ multiplex PCR, yet TCRdb's version contains in-frame clones alone and is incomplete. Of under 250,000 clones in the sample, roughly 85% were seen once. The material sequenced was PBMCs. Receptor source: a woman aged 45-65 years in good health and CMV-seronegative.

The chain carries TRBV18 and TRBJ2-7; 8 positions agree with TRBD1. V gave up 2 bases and J gave up 5 bases; unmatched junction bases: 8. The CDR3 has 15 amino acids. Germline V CDR1 and CDR2: KGHSH, LQKENI. The CDR3 spells CASSPSQGALHEQYF. CDR3 coding DNA: TGTGCCAGCTCACCATCTCAGGGGGCACTCCACGAGCAGTACTTC.

The chain uses TRBV5-1 and TRBJ2-2; 14 positions agree with TRBD2. The CDR3 is made up of 18 amino acids. Germline CDR1 is SGHRS and CDR2 is YFSETQ. The V and J ends lost 5 bases and 3 bases, in that order; junction bases with no gene match: 9. CDR3: CASRPGLAGAVDTGELFF. CDR3 DNA sequence: TGCGCCAGCAGACCGGGACTAGCGGGAGCGGTTGACACCGGGGAGCTGTTTTTT. The variable domain in full, with the rest retrieved from reference TRBV5-1 and TRBJ2-2, is KAGVTQTPRYLIKTRGQQVTLSCSPISGHRSVSWYQQTPGQGLQFLFEYFSETQRNKGNFPGRFSGRQFSNSRSEMNVSTLELGDSALYLCASRPGLAGAVDTGELFFGEGSRLTVL.

This clone has just one count. The rearrangement links TRBV7-2 to TRBJ2-1, with 8 bases aligning to TRBD1. J was trimmed by 2 bases and V by 1 base; bases with no gene match: 7. The CDR3 loop spans 17 amino acids. The germline gives CDR1 SGHTA, CDR2 FQGNSA. CDR3 nucleotides: TGTGCCAGCAGCTTAGGGGGGACAGGTTTAACCTACAATGAGCAGTTCTTC. Its translation: CASSLGGTGLTYNEQFF.

The CDR3 DNA follows: TGTGCCAGCAGCGGGACCGCGGGAGGGGTCGATGAGCAGTTCTTC. It yields the protein CASSGTAGGVDEQFF. This chain links TRBV9 with TRBJ2-1; 9 positions agree with TRBD2. Germline CDR1 reads SGDLS; CDR2 reads YYNGEE. There are 15 residues in the CDR3. Germline trimming cut 3 bases from V and 8 bases from J; bases unmatched to any gene: 9.

A few counts support this clone. The chain links TRBV5-4 to TRBJ2-1; TRBD1 matches 10 bases. This CDR3 region has 13 residues. Germline CDR1 is SGHNT and CDR2 is YYREEE (reference sequence). V shed 3 bases, J shed 6 bases, and the junction held 0 bases outside the gene matches. The CDR3: CASSWTGGNEQFF. The CDR3 DNA reads TGTGCCAGCAGCTGGACAGGGGGCAATGAGCAGTTCTTC.

This clone has more than one count but fewer than ten. The rearrangement links TRBV21-1 to TRBJ2-3; the table's D call, TRBD1, has no DNA check behind it. TRBV21-1 is assigned pseudogene status. The CDR3 loop spans 18 amino acids. The chain's CDR3 is CASSDALPFRVPADTQYF. DNA for the CDR3: TGTGCCAGCAGCGACGCCCTTCCTTTCAGGGTGCCGGCAGATACGCAGTATTTT.

The chain employs TRBV19 and TRBJ1-1; 8 bases agree with TRBD1. J gave up 1 base and V 3 bases, and 10 bases lay outside the gene matches. CDR1 and CDR2 (germline): LNHDA, SQIVND (reference sequence). This CDR3 has 17 residues. The CDR3 protein is CASSIYFGQGKNTEAFF. Here the CDR3 DNA reads TGTGCCAGTAGTATTTATTTTGGACAGGGAAAGAACACTGAAGCTTTCTTT.

This clone was observed a handful of times. The chain has TRBV5-6 and TRBJ2-7; D is possibly TRBD1 (8 bases). With 2 bases removed from V and 5 bases from J, the gap between germline ends came to 20 bases. Germline V gene data show CDR1 as SGHDT and CDR2 as YYEEEE. This CDR3 contains 16 residues. The CDR3 region has the DNA TGTGCCAGCAGCTTACCCGGACAGGGAGGGCGAAACGAGCAGTACTTC. Translated, it gives CASSLPGQGGRNEQYF.

This chain connects TRBV7-9 to TRBJ2-4; TRBD2 matches at 7 bases. Germline V gene data show CDR1 as SEHNR and CDR2 as FQNEAQ (reference sequence). The CDR3 is made up of 15 amino acids. Trimming at V came to 4 bases and at J to 1 base, leaving 4 bases not matched to a gene. CDR3 DNA sequence: TGTGCCAGCAGCTCGCGGGAGCGGGCCAAAAACATTCAGTACTTC. This translates into CASSSRERAKNIQYF.

The chain is built from TRBV29-1 and TRBJ1-2, with 7 bases fitting TRBD1. The CDR3 totals 13 residues. Germline values: CDR1 SQVTM, CDR2 ANQGSEA. Trimming at V came to 6 bases and at J to 3 bases, leaving 7 bases not matched to a gene. The DNA of the CDR3 is TGCAGCGTAGTGACAGGGAAGCACTATGGCTACACCTTC. It specifies CSVVTGKHYGYTF.

The V call is TRBV7-8, the J call TRBJ2-1; 8 bases agree with TRBD1. In germline, CDR1 is SGHVS, CDR2 FQNEAQ. CDR3 length equals 13 residues. The J segment lost 6 bases and the V segment lost 3 bases, leaving 1 base of the junction unmatched. The CDR3 is CASSLGQVNEQFF. CDR3 DNA sequence: TGTGCCAGCAGCTTGGGACAGGTCAATGAGCAGTTCTTC.

The gene calls are TRBV5-4 and TRBJ2-5; D might be TRBD1 (7 bases). Trimming left V 6 bases short and J 2 bases short, with 14 bases between. Germline V CDR1 and CDR2: SGHNT, YYREEE (reference sequence). CDR3 length: 14 residues. In DNA, the CDR3 is TGTGCCAGCACCCCCAGGGGGGAACAAGAGACCCAGTACTTC. This gives the protein CASTPRGEQETQYF.

In this sample, this clone turned up a few times. CDR3 loop: CASSLGQGVNQPQHF. The CDR3 DNA is TGCGCCAGCAGCTTGGGACAGGGGGTTAATCAGCCCCAGCATTTT. The chain has TRBV5-1 and TRBJ1-5; 9 bases agree with TRBD1. The V and J ends lost 0 bases and 4 bases, in that order; junction bases with no gene match: 2. Germline CDR1 is SGHRS and CDR2 is YFSETQ. The CDR3 is 15 residues long.

The J gene is TRBJ2-1, the V gene TRBV27; 8 nucleotides align to TRBD2. V shed 4 bases, J shed 4 bases, and the junction held 3 bases outside the gene matches. The CDR3 runs 14 residues. From germline, CDR1 is MNHEY and CDR2 SMNVEV (reference sequence). The chain's CDR3 is CASSWSSGYNEQFF. DNA of the CDR3: TGTGCCAGCAGTTGGTCTAGCGGGTACAATGAGCAGTTCTTC.

The rearrangement joins TRBV19 to TRBJ1-1; TRBD1 aligns across 8 bases. J was trimmed by 11 bases and V by 6 bases; bases with no gene match: 8. The V gene's germline CDR1 is LNHDA and CDR2 SQIVND (reference sequence). This CDR3 spans 12 amino acids. CDR3 in amino acids: CASRIRTGKAFF. For the CDR3, the DNA is TGTGCCAGTAGAATAAGGACAGGGAAGGCTTTCTTT.